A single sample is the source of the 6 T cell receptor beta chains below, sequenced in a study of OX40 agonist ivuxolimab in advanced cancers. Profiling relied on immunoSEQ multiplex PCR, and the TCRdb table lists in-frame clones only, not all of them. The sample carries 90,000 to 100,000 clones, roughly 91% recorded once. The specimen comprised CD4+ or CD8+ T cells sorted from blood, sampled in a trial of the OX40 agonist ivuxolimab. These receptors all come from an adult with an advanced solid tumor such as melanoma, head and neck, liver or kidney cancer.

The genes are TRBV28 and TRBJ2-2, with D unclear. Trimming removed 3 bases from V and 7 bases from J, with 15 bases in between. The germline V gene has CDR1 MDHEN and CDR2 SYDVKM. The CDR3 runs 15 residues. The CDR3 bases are TGTGCCAGCAGTTTCTTCGGAGCTAGTCTCGGGGAGCTGTTTTTT. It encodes CASSFFGASLGELFF.

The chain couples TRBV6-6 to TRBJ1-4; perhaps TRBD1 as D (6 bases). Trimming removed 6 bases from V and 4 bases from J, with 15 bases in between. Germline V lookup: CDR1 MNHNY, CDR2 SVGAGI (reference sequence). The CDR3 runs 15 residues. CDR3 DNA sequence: TGTGCCAGCAGCCTACCACAGGGCGGTAATGAAAAACTGTTTTTT. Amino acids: CASSLPQGGNEKLFF.

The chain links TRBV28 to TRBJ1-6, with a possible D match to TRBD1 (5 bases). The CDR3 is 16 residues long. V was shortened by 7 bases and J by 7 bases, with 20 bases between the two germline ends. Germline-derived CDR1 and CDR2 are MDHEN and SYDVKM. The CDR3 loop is CASTIGQGRGNSPLHF. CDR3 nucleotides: TGTGCCAGCACCATTGGGCAGGGACGGGGAAATTCACCCCTCCACTTT.

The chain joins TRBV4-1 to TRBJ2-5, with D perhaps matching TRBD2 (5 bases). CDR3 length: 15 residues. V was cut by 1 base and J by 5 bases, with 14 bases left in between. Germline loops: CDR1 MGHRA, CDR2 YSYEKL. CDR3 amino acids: CASSQVGLAPETQYF. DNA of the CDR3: TGCGCCAGCAGCCAAGTTGGTCTAGCTCCGGAGACCCAGTACTTC.

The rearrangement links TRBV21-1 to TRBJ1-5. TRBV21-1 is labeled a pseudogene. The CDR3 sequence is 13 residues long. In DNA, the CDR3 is TGTGCCAGCAGCAATGCCCGCGAGGGGCCCCAGCATTTT. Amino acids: CASSNAREGPQHF.

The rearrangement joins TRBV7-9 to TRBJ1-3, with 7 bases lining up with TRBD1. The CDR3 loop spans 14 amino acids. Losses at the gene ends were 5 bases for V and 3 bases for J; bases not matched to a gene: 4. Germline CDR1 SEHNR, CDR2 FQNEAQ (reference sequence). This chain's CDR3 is CASSPDRDGNTIYF. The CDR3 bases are TGTGCCAGCAGCCCTGACAGGGATGGAAACACCATATATTTT.